The rows below give T cell receptor beta chains drawn from one sample of a study of prognosis after radiotherapy for stage I lung cancer. TCRdb reprocessed the multiplex PCR reads with MiXCR, giving one entry per CDR3 protein. Counted here are 15,000 to 20,000 distinct CDR3 sequences, roughly half occurring once; the ten biggest clones make up approximately 29%. The sequenced sample was PBMCs, obtained before or after stereotactic body radiation therapy (not recorded which). The receptor source for this set is a donor aged 50 or older with non-small cell lung cancer. CDR3s include the opening cysteine and the closing phenylalanine or tryptophan. D genes are given only for firm matches. For some rows the clone size is stated as once, few or many, or as a class when expanded; others skip it.

V: TRBV3-1
D: -
J: TRBJ2-3
size: -
CDR3: CASKRGERGTDTQYF
DNA: TGTGCCAGCAAGCGAGGCGAGAGGGGCACAGATACGCAGTATTTT

V: TRBV28
D: -
J: TRBJ2-1
size: many
CDR3: CASSLVEDEQFF
DNA: TGTGCCAGCAGTTTAGTAGAGGATGAGCAGTTCTTC

V: TRBV11-3
D: -
J: TRBJ1-1
size: many
CDR3: CASRDGRWAMNTEAFF
DNA: TGTGCCAGCAGGGACGGACGGTGGGCAATGAACACTGAAGCTTTCTTT

V: TRBV19
D: -
J: TRBJ1-5
size: many
CDR3: CASSNRQINQPQHF
DNA: TGTGCCAGTAGTAACCGACAGATAAATCAGCCCCAGCATTTT

V: TRBV6-1
D: -
J: TRBJ1-5
size: -
CDR3: CASSERQDPLYSNQPQHF
DNA: TGTGCCAGCAGTGAACGACAGGATCCTTTATATAGCAATCAGCCCCAGCATTTT

V: TRBV6-1
D: TRBD2
J: TRBJ2-2
size: -
CDR3: CASNVRTSGIPGELFF
DNA: TGTGCCAGCAACGTTAGGACTAGCGGGATCCCCGGGGAGCTGTTTTTT

V: TRBV5-1
D: TRBD1
J: TRBJ2-7
size: -
CDR3: CASSPGQGAREQYF
DNA: TGCGCCAGCAGCCCCGGACAGGGGGCGCGCGAGCAGTACTTC

V: TRBV5-8
D: -
J: TRBJ1-5
size: -
CDR3: CASSFPHQPQHF
DNA: TGTGCCAGCAGCTTCCCCCATCAGCCCCAGCATTTT

V: TRBV20-1
D: TRBD2
J: TRBJ2-7
size: many
CDR3: CSARGTSGSGGNYEQYF
DNA: TGCAGTGCTAGGGGGACTAGCGGGAGCGGCGGTAACTACGAGCAGTACTTC

V: TRBV19
D: -
J: TRBJ1-6
size: -
CDR3: CASRSRMGADNSPLHF
DNA: TGTGCCAGTCGGTCTAGGATGGGGGCCGACAATTCACCCCTCCACTTT

V: TRBV9
D: -
J: TRBJ1-5
size: many
CDR3: CASSPSRQDPPPQNQPQHF
DNA: TGTGCCAGCAGCCCCTCGCGGCAAGACCCCCCCCCCCAGAATCAGCCCCAGCATTTT

V: TRBV10-2
D: -
J: TRBJ2-1
size: medium-sized
CDR3: CASGSSYNEQFF
DNA: TGCGCCAGCGGGAGCTCCTACAATGAGCAGTTCTTC

V: TRBV28
D: -
J: TRBJ1-4
size: many
CDR3: CASSGGGVANEKLFF
DNA: TGTGCCAGCAGTGGGGGGGGAGTCGCTAATGAAAAACTGTTTTTT

V: TRBV6-5
D: TRBD1
J: TRBJ1-2
size: many
CDR3: CASSYSTGTVGGYTF
DNA: TGTGCCAGCAGTTACTCGACCGGGACAGTCGGCGGCTACACCTTC

V: TRBV15
D: -
J: TRBJ2-7
size: -
CDR3: CATSGETGSYEQYF
DNA: TGTGCCACCAGCGGGGAGACAGGTTCCTACGAGCAGTACTTC

V: TRBV2
D: TRBD1
J: TRBJ1-6
size: -
CDR3: CASSESTGVNSPLHF
DNA: TGTGCCAGCAGTGAATCGACAGGGGTTAATTCACCCCTCCACTTT

V: TRBV12-3/TRBV12-4
D: TRBD1
J: TRBJ2-7
size: many
CDR3: CASSPRLTGASYEQYF
DNA: TGTGCCAGCAGTCCACGCCTGACAGGGGCCTCCTACGAGCAGTACTTC

V: TRBV20-1
D: -
J: TRBJ1-6
size: few
CDR3: CSVPPQDSPLHF
DNA: TGCAGTGTTCCGCCTCAGGATTCACCCCTCCACTTT

V: TRBV18
D: -
J: TRBJ1-2
size: many
CDR3: CASSPRVDSFSNYGYTF
DNA: TGTGCCAGCTCACCAAGGGTCGACAGTTTTTCTAACTATGGCTACACCTTC

V: TRBV5-1
D: TRBD1
J: TRBJ2-2
size: -
CDR3: CASSFRTGDTGELFF
DNA: TGCGCCAGCAGCTTTCGGACAGGGGACACCGGGGAGCTGTTTTTT

V: TRBV6-4
D: TRBD1
J: TRBJ1-1
size: many
CDR3: CASSDTRTGMEVEAFF
DNA: TGTGCCAGCAGTGACACCCGGACAGGGATGGAGGTCGAAGCTTTCTTT

V: TRBV11-3
D: -
J: TRBJ2-2
size: -
CDR3: CASSPTLAHANTGELFF
DNA: TGTGCCAGCAGTCCTACTCTAGCTCATGCGAACACCGGGGAGCTGTTTTTT

V: TRBV19
D: TRBD2
J: TRBJ2-3
size: -
CDR3: CASSTTELAGGDTQYF
DNA: TGTGCCAGTAGTACGACCGAACTAGCGGGGGGGGATACGCAGTATTTT

V: TRBV7-3
D: TRBD1
J: TRBJ2-2
size: -
CDR3: CASIQTGGGIGELFF
DNA: TGTGCCAGCATCCAGACAGGGGGCGGCATCGGGGAGCTGTTTTTT

V: TRBV3-1
D: TRBD1
J: TRBJ2-2
size: -
CDR3: CASSQLIGTGVAGELFF
DNA: TGTGCCAGCAGCCAATTAATCGGGACAGGGGTTGCCGGGGAGCTGTTTTTT

V: TRBV5-1
D: -
J: TRBJ2-7
size: -
CDR3: CASSPRYEGYEQYF
DNA: TGCGCCAGCAGCCCTCGGTATGAAGGGTACGAGCAGTACTTC

V: TRBV28
D: -
J: TRBJ1-1
size: many
CDR3: CASLGGANTEAFF
DNA: TGTGCCAGCCTCGGAGGCGCGAACACTGAAGCTTTCTTT

V: TRBV12-3/TRBV12-4
D: -
J: TRBJ1-2
size: -
CDR3: CASSRDLYGYTF
DNA: TGTGCCAGCAGTCGGGACCTCTATGGCTACACCTTC

V: TRBV19
D: -
J: TRBJ2-3
size: -
CDR3: CATAGTGTDTQYF
DNA: TGTGCCACGGCAGGGACTGGTACAGATACGCAGTATTTT

V: TRBV10-3
D: TRBD2
J: TRBJ2-3
size: -
CDR3: CAIQRDPTDTQYF
DNA: TGTGCCATCCAGCGGGACCCCACAGATACGCAGTATTTT

V: TRBV2
D: TRBD1
J: TRBJ2-5
size: many
CDR3: CASTGQGAETQYF
DNA: TGTGCCAGCACAGGACAGGGGGCGGAGACCCAGTACTTC

V: TRBV27
D: TRBD2
J: TRBJ2-1
size: many
CDR3: CASSLKPGLAGVDEQFF
DNA: TGTGCCAGCAGTCTCAAACCGGGACTAGCGGGAGTGGATGAGCAGTTCTTC

V: TRBV6-1
D: TRBD2
J: TRBJ2-2
size: medium-sized
CDR3: CASNVRTSGSPGELFF
DNA: TGTGCCAGCAACGTGAGGACTAGCGGGAGCCCCGGGGAGCTGTTTTTT

V: TRBV6-1
D: TRBD1
J: TRBJ2-2
size: medium-sized
CDR3: CASSEVRGSGELFF
DNA: TGTGCCAGCAGTGAGGTCAGGGGGAGCGGGGAGCTGTTTTTT

V: TRBV2
D: TRBD1
J: TRBJ2-3
size: many
CDR3: CASSWGGQGTDTQYF
DNA: TGTGCCAGCAGTTGGGGGGGACAGGGTACAGATACGCAGTATTTT

V: TRBV7-6
D: -
J: TRBJ1-1
size: -
CDR3: CASSQLGGLNTEAFF
DNA: TGTGCCAGCAGCCAGCTAGGGGGGTTGAACACTGAAGCTTTCTTT

V: TRBV27
D: -
J: TRBJ2-1
size: -
CDR3: CASSGDWNSPYNKQFF
DNA: TGTGCCAGCAGCGGAGACTGGAACAGTCCCTACAATAAGCAGTTCTTC

V: TRBV2
D: -
J: TRBJ2-2
size: many
CDR3: CASARDTGELFF
DNA: TGTGCCAGCGCACGGGACACCGGGGAGCTGTTTTTT

V: TRBV30
D: -
J: TRBJ1-6
size: -
CDR3: CAWSVKFARGNNSPLHF
DNA: TGTGCCTGGAGTGTAAAATTTGCCAGGGGTAACAATTCACCCCTCCACTTT

V: TRBV7-9
D: TRBD1
J: TRBJ2-7
size: many
CDR3: CASSPGQLSYEQYF
DNA: TGTGCCAGCAGCCCGGGACAGCTCTCCTACGAGCAGTACTTC

V: TRBV9
D: -
J: TRBJ2-7
size: many
CDR3: CASSTGATNIYEQYF
DNA: TGTGCCAGCAGTACGGGAGCCACAAATATATACGAGCAGTACTTC

V: TRBV4-1
D: -
J: TRBJ2-2
size: many
CDR3: CASSQVNSRRVTGELFF
DNA: TGCGCCAGCAGCCAAGTAAATAGTCGCCGGGTCACCGGGGAGCTGTTTTTT

V: TRBV10-3
D: -
J: TRBJ2-2
size: -
CDR3: CAISAWGAGELFF
DNA: TGTGCCATCAGTGCGTGGGGTGCCGGGGAGCTGTTTTTT

V: TRBV30
D: -
J: TRBJ1-2
size: -
CDR3: CAWSSNGNYGYTF
DNA: TGTGCCTGGAGTTCCAACGGTAACTATGGCTACACCTTC

V: TRBV9
D: -
J: TRBJ2-1
size: -
CDR3: CASSLRYRGNEQFF
DNA: TGCGCCAGCAGCTTGCGCTATCGGGGCAATGAGCAGTTCTTC

V: TRBV6-1
D: -
J: TRBJ1-2
size: medium-sized
CDR3: CASGRTDNYGYTF
DNA: TGTGCCAGCGGTAGGACAGATAACTATGGCTACACCTTC

V: TRBV6-2/TRBV6-3
D: -
J: TRBJ1-2
size: -
CDR3: CASSESIHYGYTF
DNA: TGTGCCAGCAGTGAATCGATACACTATGGCTACACCTTC

V: TRBV19
D: -
J: TRBJ1-1
size: many
CDR3: CASSIDLGRNTAFF
DNA: TGTGCCAGTAGTATAGATTTAGGGAGAAATACAGCTTTCTTT

V: TRBV5-1
D: TRBD1
J: TRBJ1-1
size: -
CDR3: CASSLGVGGGSDTEAFF
DNA: TGCGCCAGCAGCTTGGGTGTAGGGGGCGGGAGCGACACTGAAGCTTTCTTT

V: TRBV14
D: -
J: TRBJ2-7
size: many
CDR3: CASSPAIGPSSYEQYF
DNA: TGTGCCAGCAGTCCTGCAATCGGGCCGAGCTCCTACGAGCAGTACTTC

V: TRBV5-1
D: TRBD1
J: TRBJ1-3
size: -
CDR3: CASSLDREGTIYF
DNA: TGCGCCAGCAGCCTTGACAGGGAAGGCACCATATATTTT

V: TRBV6-2/TRBV6-3
D: -
J: TRBJ1-4
size: -
CDR3: CASRALGRPHEKLFF
DNA: TGTGCCAGCAGGGCGTTGGGCAGGCCGCATGAAAAACTTTTTTTT

V: TRBV30
D: -
J: TRBJ1-5
size: medium-sized
CDR3: CAWGKRDNQPQHF
DNA: TGTGCCTGGGGGAAGCGGGACAATCAGCCCCAGCATTTT

V: TRBV19
D: -
J: TRBJ2-2
size: many
CDR3: CASMVLGELFF
DNA: TGTGCCAGTATGGTTCTCGGGGAGCTGTTTTTT

V: TRBV7-6
D: -
J: TRBJ2-7
size: once
CDR3: CASSPLCRYEQYF
DNA: TGTGCCAGCAGCCCTCTTTGCCGTTACGAGCAGTACTTC

V: TRBV2
D: TRBD2
J: TRBJ2-7
size: many
CDR3: CASLGLAAAYEQYF
DNA: TGTGCCAGCTTAGGACTAGCCGCCGCCTACGAGCAGTACTTC

V: TRBV20-1
D: -
J: TRBJ1-5
size: -
CDR3: CSATDSPNQPQHF
DNA: TGCAGTGCAACCGACAGCCCCAATCAGCCCCAGCATTTT

V: TRBV11-3
D: TRBD2
J: TRBJ2-7
size: -
CDR3: CASSSDLGLAGVSYEQYF
DNA: TGTGCCAGCAGCTCCGACCTGGGACTAGCGGGAGTCTCTTACGAGCAGTACTTC